This T cell receptor (beta chain) was recorded in a study of shared clonotypes between healthy human individuals. General study points: Limited genetic and exposure-history diversity came from having few donors. Lower generation probabilities were found for non-shared clonotypes than for those shared by all four donors. Clonotype sharing among donors likely depends on sequencing depth.

Produced via immunoSEQ multiplex PCR; TCRdb's table is partial and in-frame only. Found here are about 2.4 million clones, 93% of them singletons; the top ten hold about 0.39%. The table lists this clone with a count of one. The target antigen is unknown. Per germline, CDR1 SGHKS and CDR2 YYEKEE (reference sequence). V dropped 2 bases and J dropped 1; count of bases not matched to a gene: 2. This CDR3 comprises 16 residues. The specimen sequenced was naive CD4+ T cells from PBMCs. Subset reported: CD45RA+ positively selected. The clonotype was recovered from a man aged 18 to 35 in good health. Some clones in this sample may be carry-over from other donors' samples. The chain uses TRBV5-5 and TRBJ2-1, with 11 bases matching TRBD2. CDR3 loop: CASSFRLAGSYNEQFF. For the CDR3, the DNA is TGTGCCAGCAGCTTTAGACTAGCGGGATCCTACAATGAGCAGTTCTTC.